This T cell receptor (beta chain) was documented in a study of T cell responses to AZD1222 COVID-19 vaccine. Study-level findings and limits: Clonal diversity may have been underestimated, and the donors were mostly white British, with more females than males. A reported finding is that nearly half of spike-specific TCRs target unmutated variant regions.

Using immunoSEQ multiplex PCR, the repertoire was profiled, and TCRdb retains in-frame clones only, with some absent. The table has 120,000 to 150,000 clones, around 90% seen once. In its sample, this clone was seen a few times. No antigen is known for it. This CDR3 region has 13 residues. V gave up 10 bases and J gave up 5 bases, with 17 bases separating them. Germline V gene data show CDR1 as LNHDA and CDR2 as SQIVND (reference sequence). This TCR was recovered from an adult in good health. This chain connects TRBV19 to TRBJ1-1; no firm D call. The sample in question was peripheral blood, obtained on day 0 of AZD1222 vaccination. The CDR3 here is CATQEVGRTEAFF. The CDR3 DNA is TGTGCCACCCAAGAGGTGGGAAGGACTGAAGCTTTCTTT.